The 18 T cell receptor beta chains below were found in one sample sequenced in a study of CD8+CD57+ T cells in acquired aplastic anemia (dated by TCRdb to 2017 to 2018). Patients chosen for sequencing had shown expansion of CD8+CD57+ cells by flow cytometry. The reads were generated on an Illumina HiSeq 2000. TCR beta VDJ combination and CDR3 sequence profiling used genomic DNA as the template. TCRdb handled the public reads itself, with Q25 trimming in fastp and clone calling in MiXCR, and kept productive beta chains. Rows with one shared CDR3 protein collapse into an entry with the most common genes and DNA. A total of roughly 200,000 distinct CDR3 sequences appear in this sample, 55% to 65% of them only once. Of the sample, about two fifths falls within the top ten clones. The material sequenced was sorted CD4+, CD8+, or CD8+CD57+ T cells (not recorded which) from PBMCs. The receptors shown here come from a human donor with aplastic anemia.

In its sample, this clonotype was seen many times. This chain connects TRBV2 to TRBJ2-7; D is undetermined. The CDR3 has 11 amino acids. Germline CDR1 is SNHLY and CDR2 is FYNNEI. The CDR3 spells CAPPCSYEQYF. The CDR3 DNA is TGTGCACCTCCGTGCTCCTACGAGCAGTACTTC. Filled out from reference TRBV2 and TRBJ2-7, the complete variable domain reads EPEVTQTPSHQVTQMGQEVILRCVPISNHLYFYWYRQILGQKVEFLVSFYNNEISEKSEIFDDQFSVERPDGSNFTLKIRSTKLEDSAMYFCAPPCSYEQYFGPGTRLTVT.

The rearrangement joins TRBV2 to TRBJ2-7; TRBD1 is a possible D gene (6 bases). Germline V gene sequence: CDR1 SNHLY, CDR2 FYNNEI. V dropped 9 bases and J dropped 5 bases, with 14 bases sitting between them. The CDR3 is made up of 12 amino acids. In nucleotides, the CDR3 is TGTGCCAGGGGGTCGGACAGCCACGAGCAGTACTTC. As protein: CARGSDSHEQYF.

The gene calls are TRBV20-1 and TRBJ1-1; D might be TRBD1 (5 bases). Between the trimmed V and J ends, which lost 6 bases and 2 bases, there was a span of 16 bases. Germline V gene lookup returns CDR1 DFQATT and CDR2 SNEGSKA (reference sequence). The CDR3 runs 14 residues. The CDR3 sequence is CSAGVAGSNTEAFF. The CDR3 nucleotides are TGCAGTGCCGGGGTGGCAGGGTCTAACACTGAAGCTTTCTTT.

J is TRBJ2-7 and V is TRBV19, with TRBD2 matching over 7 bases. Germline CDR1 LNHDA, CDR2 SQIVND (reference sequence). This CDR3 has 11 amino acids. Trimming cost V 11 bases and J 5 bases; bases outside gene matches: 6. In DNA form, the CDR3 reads TGTGCCGCAGGGAGGGCAAACGAGCAGTACTTC. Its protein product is CAAGRANEQYF.

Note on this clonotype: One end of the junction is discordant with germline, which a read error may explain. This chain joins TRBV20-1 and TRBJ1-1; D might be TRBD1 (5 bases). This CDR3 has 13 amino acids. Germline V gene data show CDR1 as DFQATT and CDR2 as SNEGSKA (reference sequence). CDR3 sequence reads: CSAREGTYTEAFF. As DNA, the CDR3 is TGCAGTGCGAGAGAGGGGACCTACACTGAAGCTTTCTTT.

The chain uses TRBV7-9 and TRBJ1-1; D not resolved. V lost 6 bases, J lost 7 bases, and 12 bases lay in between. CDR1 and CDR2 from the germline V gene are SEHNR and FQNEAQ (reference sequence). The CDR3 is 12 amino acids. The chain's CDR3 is CASRLASSEAFF. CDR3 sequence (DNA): TGTGCCAGCAGGCTTGCAAGCAGTGAAGCTTTCTTT.

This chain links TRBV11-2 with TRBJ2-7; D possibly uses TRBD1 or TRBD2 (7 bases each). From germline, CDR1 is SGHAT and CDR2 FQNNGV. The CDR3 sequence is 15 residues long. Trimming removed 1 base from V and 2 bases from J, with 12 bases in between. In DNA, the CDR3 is TGTGCCAGCAGCTTAGTCCAGGGGGGGACCTACGAGCAGTACTTC. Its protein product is CASSLVQGGTYEQYF.

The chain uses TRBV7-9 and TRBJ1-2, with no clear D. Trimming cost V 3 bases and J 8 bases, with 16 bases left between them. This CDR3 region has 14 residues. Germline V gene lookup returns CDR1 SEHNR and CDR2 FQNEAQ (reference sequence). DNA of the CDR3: TGTGCCAGCAGCTTGGATTCCCATGTTGGCGGCTACACCTTC. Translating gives CASSLDSHVGGYTF.

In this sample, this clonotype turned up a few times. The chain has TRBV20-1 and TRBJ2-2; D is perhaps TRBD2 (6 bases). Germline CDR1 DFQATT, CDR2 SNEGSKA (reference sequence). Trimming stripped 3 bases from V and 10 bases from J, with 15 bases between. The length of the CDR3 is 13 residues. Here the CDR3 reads CSASQGGRMELFF. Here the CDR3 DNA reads TGCAGTGCTAGTCAGGGAGGAAGAATGGAGCTGTTTTTT.

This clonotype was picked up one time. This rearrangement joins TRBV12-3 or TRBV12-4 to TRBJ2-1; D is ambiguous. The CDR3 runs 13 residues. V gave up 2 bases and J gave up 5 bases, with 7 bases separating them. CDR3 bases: TGTGCCAGCAGTTTAAGGCGGAACAATGAGCAGTTCTTC. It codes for CASSLRRNNEQFF.

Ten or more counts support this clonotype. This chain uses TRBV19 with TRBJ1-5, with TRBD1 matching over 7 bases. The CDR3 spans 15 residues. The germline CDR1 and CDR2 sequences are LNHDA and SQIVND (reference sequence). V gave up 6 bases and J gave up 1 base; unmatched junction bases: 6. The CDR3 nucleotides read TGTGCCAGTAGCTGGACAGGAGGGAGCAATCAGCCCCAGCATTTT. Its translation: CASSWTGGSNQPQHF.

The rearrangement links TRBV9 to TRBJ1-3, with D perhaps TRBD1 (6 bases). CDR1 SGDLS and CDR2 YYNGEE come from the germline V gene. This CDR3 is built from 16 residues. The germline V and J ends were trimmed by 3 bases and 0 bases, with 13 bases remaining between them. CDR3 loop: CASSAPRGTSGNTIYF. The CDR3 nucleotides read TGTGCCAGCAGCGCTCCCAGGGGCACCTCTGGAAACACCATATATTTT.

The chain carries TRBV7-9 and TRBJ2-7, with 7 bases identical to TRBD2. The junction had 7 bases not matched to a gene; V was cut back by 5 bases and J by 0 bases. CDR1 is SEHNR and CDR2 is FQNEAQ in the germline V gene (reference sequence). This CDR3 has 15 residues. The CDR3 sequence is CASSPFREASYEQYF. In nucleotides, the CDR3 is TGTGCCAGCAGCCCCTTTCGGGAGGCCTCCTACGAGCAGTACTTC.

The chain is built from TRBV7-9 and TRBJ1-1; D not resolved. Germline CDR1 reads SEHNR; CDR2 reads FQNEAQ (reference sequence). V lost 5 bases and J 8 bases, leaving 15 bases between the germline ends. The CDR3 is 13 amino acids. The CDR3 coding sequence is TGTGCCAGCAGCGGGTACAAAACGGACGAAGCTTTCTTT. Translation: CASSGYKTDEAFF.

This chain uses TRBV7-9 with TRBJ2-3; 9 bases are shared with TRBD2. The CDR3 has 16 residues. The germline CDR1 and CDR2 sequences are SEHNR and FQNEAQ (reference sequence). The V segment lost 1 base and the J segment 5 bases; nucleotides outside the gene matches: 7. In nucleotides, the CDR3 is TGTGCCAGCAGCTTAGTTTGGGCGGGAGGGCTAGATACGCAGTATTTT. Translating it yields CASSLVWAGGLDTQYF. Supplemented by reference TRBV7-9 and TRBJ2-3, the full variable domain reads DTGVSQNPRHKITKRGQNVTFRCDPISEHNRLYWYRQTLGQGPEFLTYFQNEAQLEKSRLLSDRFSAERPKGSFSTLEIQRTEQGDSAMYLCASSLVWAGGLDTQYFGPGTRLTVL.

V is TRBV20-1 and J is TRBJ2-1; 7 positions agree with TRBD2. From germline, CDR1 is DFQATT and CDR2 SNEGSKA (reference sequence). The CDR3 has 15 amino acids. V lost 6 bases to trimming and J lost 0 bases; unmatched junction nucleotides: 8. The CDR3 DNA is TGCAGTGCGACGGGACTAACGAGCTCCTACAATGAGCAGTTCTTC. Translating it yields CSATGLTSSYNEQFF.

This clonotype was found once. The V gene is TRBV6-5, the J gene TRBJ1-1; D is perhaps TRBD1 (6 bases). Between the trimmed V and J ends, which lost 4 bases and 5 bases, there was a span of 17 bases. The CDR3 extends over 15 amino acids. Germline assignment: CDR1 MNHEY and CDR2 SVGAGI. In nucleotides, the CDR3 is TGTGCCAGCAGTTTACAGGGTGTCGGAGGGACTGAAGCTTTCTTT. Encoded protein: CASSLQGVGGTEAFF.

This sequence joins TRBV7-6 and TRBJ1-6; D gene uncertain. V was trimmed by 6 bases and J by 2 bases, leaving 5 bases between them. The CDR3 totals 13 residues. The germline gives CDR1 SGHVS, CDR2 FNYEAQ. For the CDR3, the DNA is TGTGCCAGCAGGGGTGCCTATAATTCACCCCTCCACTTT. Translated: CASRGAYNSPLHF.